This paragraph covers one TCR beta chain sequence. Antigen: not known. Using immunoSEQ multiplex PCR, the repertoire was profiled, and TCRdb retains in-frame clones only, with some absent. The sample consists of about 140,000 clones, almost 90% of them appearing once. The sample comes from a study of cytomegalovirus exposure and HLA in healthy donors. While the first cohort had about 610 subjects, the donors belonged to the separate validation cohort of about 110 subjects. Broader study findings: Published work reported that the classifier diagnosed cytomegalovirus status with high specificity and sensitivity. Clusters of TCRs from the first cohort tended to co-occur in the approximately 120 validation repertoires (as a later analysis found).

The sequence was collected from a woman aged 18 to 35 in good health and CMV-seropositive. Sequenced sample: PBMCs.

CDR3 amino acids: CASSLVWGRLDTQYF. CDR3 bases: TGTGCCAGCAGCTTAGTCTGGGGGCGCCTGGATACGCAGTATTTT. The V and J genes are TRBV11-2 and TRBJ2-3, with D tentatively TRBD1 (6 bases). CDR1 SGHAT and CDR2 FQNNGV come from the germline V gene. The V end lost 1 base, the J end lost 6 bases, and 14 bases lay between the germline ends. CDR3 size: 15 residues.